These 21 T cell receptor beta chains were all obtained from the same sample, sequenced in a study of T cells in Graves' hyperthyroidism and ophthalmopathy. What was amplified from RNA transcripts were TCR beta CDR3 regions. TCR CDR3 regions were first amplified by RT-PCR with HTBI primers. TCRdb re-called the multiplex PCR reads through MiXCR, storing one row per CDR3 protein. The sample consists of 480,000 or so distinct CDR3 sequences, 35% to 50% of them appearing once. Sequenced: peripheral blood or thyroid tissue (not recorded which). These TCRs come from an adult woman with Graves' disease, either hyperthyroidism or ophthalmopathy (not recorded which).

This clonotype was seen only a few times. J is TRBJ2-7 and V is TRBV29-1, with 9 positions matching TRBD1. Losses at the gene ends were 6 bases for V and 5 bases for J; bases not matched to a gene: 5. This CDR3 contains 12 residues. CDR1 is SQVTM, CDR2 ANQGSEA, per germline. CDR3 coding DNA: TGCAGCGTCGGGACAGGGAGGAACGAGCAGTACTTC. As protein: CSVGTGRNEQYF.

J is TRBJ2-7 and V is TRBV29-1; D is unclear. The CDR3 length is 14 residues. V lost 1 base and J 4 bases, leaving 14 bases between the germline ends. Germline CDR1 SQVTM, CDR2 ANQGSEA. CDR3 region: CSVEVGTEHYEQYF. The CDR3 bases are TGCAGCGTTGAAGTGGGTACAGAACATTACGAGCAGTACTTC.

V gene TRBV5-4 combines with J gene TRBJ2-5, with D uncertain. V lost 0 bases and J 1 base, leaving 13 bases between the germline ends. CDR3 length: 16 amino acids. Germline V gene lookup returns CDR1 SGHNT and CDR2 YYREEE (reference sequence). Written as DNA, the CDR3 is TGTGCCAGCAGCTTGGGAGGTTGGGGTTCCCAAGAGACCCAGTACTTC. It specifies CASSLGGWGSQETQYF.

In this sample, this clonotype turned up a few times. The chain employs TRBV19 and TRBJ2-7; maybe TRBD1 (6 bases). The CDR3 has 12 amino acids. V lost 4 bases to trimming and J lost 5 bases, with 9 bases between them. CDR1 is LNHDA, CDR2 SQIVND, per germline (reference sequence). The CDR3 coding sequence is TGTGCCAGTAGTACTAACAGGGACGAGCAGTACTTC. It is translated as CASSTNRDEQYF. Combining the CDR3 with reference TRBV19 and TRBJ2-7 gives the whole variable domain DGGITQSPKYLFRKEGQNVTLSCEQNLNHDAMYWYRQDPGQGLRLIYYSQIVNDFQKGDIAEGYSVSREKKESFPLTVTSAQKNPTAFYLCASSTNRDEQYFGPGTRLTVT.

The chain employs TRBV7-3 and TRBJ2-6; maybe TRBD2 (6 bases). CDR1 and CDR2 (germline): SGHTA, FQGTGA. This CDR3 comprises 15 residues. Deletions cut 4 bases from V and 2 bases from J, with 9 bases between. The CDR3 here is CASSCRLAGANVLTF. CDR3 nucleotide sequence: TGTGCCAGCAGCTGTCGACTAGCTGGGGCCAACGTCCTGACTTTC.

This rearrangement joins TRBV7-8 to TRBJ2-7, with D uncertain. V dropped 1 base and J dropped 2 bases, with 6 bases sitting between them. This CDR3 has 13 amino acids. Germline loops: CDR1 SGHVS, CDR2 FQNEAQ. The chain's CDR3 is CASSLVSAYEQYF. The CDR3 region has the DNA TGTGCCAGCAGCTTAGTCTCAGCCTACGAGCAGTACTTC.

This clonotype was detected ten times or more. The chain combines TRBV29-1 with TRBJ1-1; D is undetermined. The CDR3 is 11 amino acids. CDR1 and CDR2 from the germline V gene are SQVTM and ANQGSEA. The CDR3 region has the DNA TGCGGTCATTGTCGTGCCACTGAAGCTTTCTTT. Encoded protein: CGHCRATEAFF.

This clonotype was counted between two and nine times. The genes are TRBV27 and TRBJ1-5; no reliable D call. The CDR3 runs 15 residues. CDR1 MNHEY and CDR2 SMNVEV come from the germline V gene (reference sequence). V lost 3 bases and J lost 6, with 15 bases in between. CDR3 sequence: CASSFGKLGRQPQHF. CDR3 sequence (DNA): TGTGCCAGCAGTTTCGGTAAACTCGGGCGTCAGCCCCAGCATTTT.

This clonotype appeared many times. V and J are TRBV11-2 and TRBJ1-1; 8 bases agree with TRBD1. J gave up 0 bases and V 7 bases, and 13 bases lay outside the gene matches. Germline-derived CDR1 and CDR2 are SGHAT and FQNNGV. This CDR3 spans 17 amino acids. The CDR3, as DNA: TGTGCCAGCACCGAAGGGACAGGTCGGAAAATGAACACTGAAGCTTTCTTT. Encoded protein: CASTEGTGRKMNTEAFF. Full variable domain (missing parts from reference TRBV11-2 and TRBJ1-1): EAGVAQSPRYKIIEKRQSVAFWCNPISGHATLYWYQQILGQGPKLLIQFQNNGVVDDSQLPKDRFSAERLKGVDSTLKIQPAKLEDSAVYLCASTEGTGRKMNTEAFFGQGTRLTVV.

This clonotype was observed many times. V and J are TRBV24-1 and TRBJ2-5; TRBD2 aligns across 11 bases. CDR1 is KGHDR and CDR2 is SFDVKD in the germline V gene. The V segment lost 3 bases and the J segment 5 bases; nucleotides outside the gene matches: 10. The CDR3 has 17 amino acids. The CDR3 protein is CATSDATSGGGGETQYF. The CDR3 coding sequence is TGTGCCACCAGTGATGCAACTAGCGGGGGCGGTGGGGAGACCCAGTACTTC.

The J gene is TRBJ2-7, the V gene TRBV6-1, with D perhaps TRBD2 (6 bases). The germline V gene has CDR1 MNHNS and CDR2 SASEGT. With 8 bases removed from V and 7 bases from J, the gap between germline ends came to 18 bases. This CDR3 contains 13 residues. The CDR3 protein is CASRDGSLGEQYF. CDR3 bases: TGTGCCAGCCGGGACGGGAGCTTGGGTGAGCAGTACTTC.

In its sample, this clonotype was seen once. The chain is built from TRBV2 and TRBJ1-5; D gene ambiguous. The CDR3 totals 14 residues. V lost 5 bases, J lost 0 bases, and 8 bases lay in between. CDR1 and CDR2 from the germline V gene are SNHLY and FYNNEI. The CDR3 DNA is TGTGCCAGCAGTTTACGAAATAGCAATCAGCCCCAGCATTTT. This encodes CASSLRNSNQPQHF. The full variable domain, its missing parts supplied by reference TRBV2 and TRBJ1-5, is EPEVTQTPSHQVTQMGQEVILRCVPISNHLYFYWYRQILGQKVEFLVSFYNNEISEKSEIFDDQFSVERPDGSNFTLKIRSTKLEDSAMYFCASSLRNSNQPQHFGDGTRLSIL.

This clonotype has ten or more counts. The chain's CDR3 is CASKTVSGSGNQPQHF. Written as DNA, the CDR3 is TGTGCCAGTAAAACCGTGTCGGGTAGCGGCAATCAGCCCCAGCATTTT. The gene calls are TRBV19 and TRBJ1-5; D not certain. The ends were cut back, 7 bases at V and 2 bases at J, with 18 bases in the middle. Germline CDR1 LNHDA, CDR2 SQIVND (reference sequence). The length of the CDR3 is 16 residues.

The V and J genes are TRBV10-3 and TRBJ1-1, with 7 bases identical to TRBD1. Germline CDR1 is ENHRY and CDR2 is SYGVKD. Losses at the gene ends were 1 base for V and 5 bases for J; bases not matched to a gene: 13. CDR3 length equals 17 residues. DNA of the CDR3: TGTGCCATCAGTGAGTTGGCGACAGGGTATTCGAAAACTGAAGCTTTCTTT. Translating gives CAISELATGYSKTEAFF.

Only a few counts were recorded for this clonotype. The chain is built from TRBV2 and TRBJ2-7; D may be TRBD1 (5 bases). V dropped 3 bases and J dropped 7 bases, with 7 bases sitting between them. Germline assignment: CDR1 SNHLY and CDR2 FYNNEI. CDR3 size: 11 residues. CDR3 DNA: TGTGCCAGCAGTGAGTCAGGGGAGCAGTACTTC. Its translation is CASSESGEQYF.

Turning to this clonotype: A much larger clone lies a single base off, so this may be a read error. The genes are TRBV7-9 and TRBJ2-7, with a weak D call TRBD1 (6 bases). The CDR3 is 15 residues long. Trimming took 6 bases from V and 3 from J, leaving 18 bases between them. CDR1 is SEHNR, CDR2 FQNEAQ, per germline (reference sequence). CDR3 amino acids: CASSDASGRGYEQYF. The CDR3 nucleotides are TGTGCCAGCAGTGATGCCAGCGGCAGGGGCTACGAGCAGTACTTC.

This clonotype was seen ten or more times. The rearrangement joins TRBV19 to TRBJ1-2; the match to TRBD1 covers 8 bases. The J segment lost 2 bases and the V segment lost 3 bases, leaving 5 bases of the junction unmatched. CDR1 and CDR2 from the germline V gene are LNHDA and SQIVND (reference sequence). The CDR3 is 15 amino acids. CDR3 nucleotides: TGTGCCAGTAGTATCTCAAGGACAGGGAACTATGGCTACACCTTC. It translates to CASSISRTGNYGYTF.

This clonotype has just a few counts. V usage is TRBV4-1 and J usage is TRBJ1-1, with D perhaps TRBD1 (5 bases). Germline-derived CDR1 and CDR2 are MGHRA and YSYEKL. V was clipped by 6 bases and J by 4 bases, with 15 bases between them. This CDR3 is 14 amino acids long. The CDR3 DNA follows: TGCGCCAGCAGAGGGACCTTAAAAGGCACTGAAGCTTTCTTT. It translates to CASRGTLKGTEAFF.

This chain joins TRBV7-2 and TRBJ1-2; possible D gene TRBD1, 6 bases. V was trimmed by 10 bases and J by 0 bases, leaving 21 bases between them. In germline, CDR1 is SGHTA, CDR2 FQGNSA. This CDR3 region has 16 residues. The chain's CDR3 is CATRPQGTGANYGYTF. The DNA for the CDR3 is TGTGCCACCCGTCCACAGGGAACTGGAGCTAACTATGGCTACACCTTC. The full variable domain, its missing parts supplied by reference TRBV7-2 and TRBJ1-2, is GAGVSQSPSNKVTEKGKDVELRCDPISGHTALYWYRQSLGQGLEFLIYFQGNSAPDKSGLPSDRFSAERTGGSVSTLTIQRTQQEDSAVYLCATRPQGTGANYGYTFGSGTRLTVV.

The CDR3 nucleotides are TGTGCCAGCAGATCACAGGGGGCACAGCCCCAGCATTTT. Translating it yields CASRSQGAQPQHF. This chain joins TRBV28 and TRBJ1-5; TRBD1 aligns across 9 bases. The CDR3 covers 13 residues. Germline lookup yields CDR1 MDHEN and CDR2 SYDVKM. With V trimmed by 6 bases and J by 7 bases, 4 bases remained unmatched. Complete variable domain (other parts from reference TRBV28 and TRBJ1-5): DVKVTQSSRYLVKRTGEKVFLECVQDMDHENMFWYRQDPGLGLRLIYFSYDVKMKEKGDIPEGYSVSREKKERFSLILESASTNQTSMYLCASRSQGAQPQHFGDGTRLSIL.

The chain is built from TRBV7-8 and TRBJ2-5, with a tentative D call TRBD2 (6 bases). CDR3 length: 16 amino acids. In germline, CDR1 is SGHVS, CDR2 FQNEAQ. The ends were cut back, 1 base at V and 4 bases at J, with 16 bases in the middle. The CDR3 loop reads CASSLGLAGRGETQYF. CDR3 nucleotide sequence: TGTGCCAGCAGCTTAGGTTTGGCGGGGAGAGGAGAGACCCAGTACTTC.